These T cell receptor beta chains were read from a single sample in a study of T-cell reconstitution after alpha-beta-depleted transplantation in children. TCRdb reanalysed the PCR reads using MiXCR and keeps one entry per CDR3 protein. The sample lists around 94,000 distinct CDR3 sequences, 7.5% to 9.5% occurring once. Sequences were derived from PBMCs, sampled before TCRalphabeta/CD19-depleted stem cell transplant. These receptors came from a boy younger than 10 with acute lymphoblastic leukemia, due to receive a stem cell transplant. Both conserved end residues are part of each CDR3. A D gene is named only where the DNA matches it firmly. The size field is filled for only some rows; it gives once, few, many or a size class.

clone size: many; J gene: TRBJ2-3; V gene: TRBV2; D gene: -; CDR3 DNA: TGTGCCAGCGTTCGGACAATCCTACGAGGCACAGATACGCAGTATTTT; CDR3 protein: CASVRTILRGTDTQYF
clone size: few; J gene: TRBJ2-7; V gene: TRBV9; D gene: -; CDR3 DNA: TGTGCCAGCAGCGCTGCGGGTGAGGGCGAGCAGTACTTC; CDR3 protein: CASSAAGEGEQYF
clone size: few; J gene: TRBJ2-3; V gene: TRBV5-1; D gene: -; CDR3 DNA: TGCGCCAGCAGCTTGGAGTCAGATACGCAGTATTTT; CDR3 protein: CASSLESDTQYF
clone size: many; J gene: TRBJ1-1; V gene: TRBV20-1; D gene: -; CDR3 DNA: TGCAGTGCTAGTTCCGGGGTGAACACTGAAGCTTTCTTT; CDR3 protein: CSASSGVNTEAFF
clone size: -; J gene: TRBJ2-2; V gene: TRBV6-5; D gene: TRBD2; CDR3 DNA: TGTGCCAGGGGCGGGGGGAAGACTATGGCCGGGGAGCTGTTTTTT; CDR3 protein: CARGGGKTMAGELFF
clone size: many; J gene: TRBJ1-1; V gene: TRBV5-1; D gene: -; CDR3 DNA: TGCGCCAGCAATCAGGGGAACACTGAAGCTTTCTTT; CDR3 protein: CASNQGNTEAFF
clone size: many; J gene: TRBJ1-1; V gene: TRBV7-9; D gene: -; CDR3 DNA: TGTGCCAGCACACTAGTACAGGGGAACACTGAAGCTTTCTTT; CDR3 protein: CASTLVQGNTEAFF
clone size: many; J gene: TRBJ2-7; V gene: TRBV7-2; D gene: -; CDR3 DNA: TGTGCCAGCAGCTTAGAGGCTAGCAACACCTACGAGCAGTACTTC; CDR3 protein: CASSLEASNTYEQYF
clone size: -; J gene: TRBJ2-7; V gene: TRBV7-2; D gene: TRBD2; CDR3 DNA: TGTGCCAGCAGCTTAGTGGTGGGACTAGCGACGCCGTACTTC; CDR3 protein: CASSLVVGLATPYF
clone size: -; J gene: TRBJ2-3; V gene: TRBV7-8; D gene: TRBD2; CDR3 DNA: TGTGCCAGCAGTTCCCCTCACGGGGGGGCCCCCCACAGCACAGATACGCAGTATTTT; CDR3 protein: CASSSPHGGAPHSTDTQYF
clone size: -; J gene: TRBJ1-5; V gene: TRBV6-2/TRBV6-3; D gene: TRBD1; CDR3 DNA: TGTGCCAGCAGTAATGAAGACAGGGGGCTCAATCAGCCCCAGCATTTT; CDR3 protein: CASSNEDRGLNQPQHF
clone size: -; J gene: TRBJ2-1; V gene: TRBV20-1; D gene: TRBD2; CDR3 DNA: TGCAGTGCTCCCCGAGGGGTGAGGGCTAGCGGTCTCCACAATGAGCAGTTCTTC; CDR3 protein: CSAPRGVRASGLHNEQFF
clone size: -; J gene: TRBJ2-1; V gene: TRBV12-3/TRBV12-4; D gene: -; CDR3 DNA: TGTGCCAGCAGTTTGGTAAGGGGTGCCGAGCAGTTCTTC; CDR3 protein: CASSLVRGAEQFF
clone size: -; J gene: TRBJ2-3; V gene: TRBV5-1; D gene: -; CDR3 DNA: TGCGCCAGCAGCTTGGCCAAGGGGATTTTAGATACGCAGTATTTT; CDR3 protein: CASSLAKGILDTQYF
clone size: few; J gene: TRBJ1-2; V gene: TRBV5-1; D gene: TRBD1; CDR3 DNA: TGCGCCAGCAGCTTCTCCGGATGGGACAGGGGTTTAGCTAACTATGGCTACACCTTC; CDR3 protein: CASSFSGWDRGLANYGYTF
clone size: -; J gene: TRBJ1-5; V gene: TRBV20-1; D gene: -; CDR3 DNA: TGCAGTGCCTTACCTGACACGGGCAATCAGCCCCAGCATTTT; CDR3 protein: CSALPDTGNQPQHF
clone size: many; J gene: TRBJ2-2; V gene: TRBV6-2/TRBV6-3; D gene: -; CDR3 DNA: TGTGCCAGCAGTTACTCAGGCCCTAACACCGGGGAGCTGTTTTTT; CDR3 protein: CASSYSGPNTGELFF
clone size: few; J gene: TRBJ2-3; V gene: TRBV11-2; D gene: -; CDR3 DNA: TGTGCCAGCAGCTTAGATTTTCGCAATACGCAGTATTTT; CDR3 protein: CASSLDFRNTQYF
clone size: many; J gene: TRBJ2-5; V gene: TRBV11-2; D gene: -; CDR3 DNA: TGTGCCAGCAGCTTCGGGTCTCAAGAGACCCAGTACTTC; CDR3 protein: CASSFGSQETQYF
clone size: -; J gene: TRBJ2-7; V gene: TRBV7-3; D gene: -; CDR3 DNA: TGTGCCAGCAGCTTAAAATCCACCCTCGAGTGCGAGCAGTACTTC; CDR3 protein: CASSLKSTLECEQYF
clone size: many; J gene: TRBJ1-4; V gene: TRBV7-2; D gene: -; CDR3 DNA: TGTGCCAGCAGCTTAGGGGGAGGACAAATGAATGGAAAACTGTTTTTT; CDR3 protein: CASSLGGGQMNGKLFF
clone size: -; J gene: TRBJ2-4; V gene: TRBV6-5; D gene: -; CDR3 DNA: TGTGCCAGCAGTTACTCGGGGCCCAAAAACATTCAGTACTTC; CDR3 protein: CASSYSGPKNIQYF
clone size: many; J gene: TRBJ2-5; V gene: TRBV5-1; D gene: -; CDR3 DNA: TGCGCCAGCAGCTTTGACGGGGAGCCTCAAGAGACCCAGTACTTC; CDR3 protein: CASSFDGEPQETQYF
clone size: -; J gene: TRBJ2-3; V gene: TRBV7-7; D gene: -; CDR3 DNA: TGTGCCAGCAGCTTAGGGGGCCCGGGACACCAGACGGATACGCAGTATTTT; CDR3 protein: CASSLGGPGHQTDTQYF
clone size: -; J gene: TRBJ2-3; V gene: TRBV20-1; D gene: -; CDR3 DNA: TGCAGTGCTCCTTCAGGCGGCTTCAGCTTCACAGATACGCAGTATTTT; CDR3 protein: CSAPSGGFSFTDTQYF
clone size: many; J gene: TRBJ2-7; V gene: TRBV20-1; D gene: -; CDR3 DNA: TGCAGTGCTAAGGGGACGGTTGATTACGAGCAGTACTTC; CDR3 protein: CSAKGTVDYEQYF
clone size: few; J gene: TRBJ2-2; V gene: TRBV6-2/TRBV6-3; D gene: -; CDR3 DNA: TGTGCCAGCAGTCCTACTCAGGCAGGGTCCGGGGAGCTGTTTTTT; CDR3 protein: CASSPTQAGSGELFF
clone size: few; J gene: TRBJ2-7; V gene: TRBV20-1; D gene: TRBD2; CDR3 DNA: TGCAGTGCTAGTATGGGGTGGCGGGGGTCCCGCGCCAGCTACGAGCAGTACTTC; CDR3 protein: CSASMGWRGSRASYEQYF
clone size: many; J gene: TRBJ1-1; V gene: TRBV3-1; D gene: -; CDR3 DNA: TGTGCCAGCAGCCAAGGGGTGTTAAGGGGGAGAACTGAAGCTTTCTTT; CDR3 protein: CASSQGVLRGRTEAFF
clone size: -; J gene: TRBJ1-2; V gene: TRBV15; D gene: -; CDR3 DNA: TGTGCCACCGCCCTGTGGATCGCGGGGAACTATGGCTACACCTTC; CDR3 protein: CATALWIAGNYGYTF
clone size: many; J gene: TRBJ2-3; V gene: TRBV12-5; D gene: TRBD2; CDR3 DNA: TGTGCTAGTGGTGAGGGATGGCGGGGGGGCACAGATACGCAGTATTTT; CDR3 protein: CASGEGWRGGTDTQYF
clone size: few; J gene: TRBJ2-7; V gene: TRBV29-1; D gene: TRBD1; CDR3 DNA: TGCAGCGTAACAGGGGTGTCCTACGAGCAGTACTTC; CDR3 protein: CSVTGVSYEQYF
clone size: few; J gene: TRBJ2-1; V gene: TRBV14; D gene: -; CDR3 DNA: TGTGCCAGCAGCCAAGACCCCCCATTTCGCTCCTACAATGAGCAGTTCTTC; CDR3 protein: CASSQDPPFRSYNEQFF
clone size: -; J gene: TRBJ2-5; V gene: TRBV7-9; D gene: -; CDR3 DNA: TGTGCCAGCAGCCCGTCGAACACAGGGGAGACCCAGTACTTC; CDR3 protein: CASSPSNTGETQYF
clone size: many; J gene: TRBJ2-1; V gene: TRBV4-1; D gene: -; CDR3 DNA: TGCGCCAGCAGCCAAAGGGGGGGGATAGCGTATGAGCAGTTCTTC; CDR3 protein: CASSQRGGIAYEQFF
clone size: few; J gene: TRBJ1-5; V gene: TRBV11-3; D gene: -; CDR3 DNA: TGTGCCAGCAGCTTAGATCGGGGGGACAATCAGCCCCAGCATTTT; CDR3 protein: CASSLDRGDNQPQHF
clone size: few; J gene: TRBJ1-2; V gene: TRBV6-1; D gene: TRBD1; CDR3 DNA: TGTGCCAGCAGTGAACCGGGACAGCAATCCTATGGCTACACCTTC; CDR3 protein: CASSEPGQQSYGYTF
clone size: few; J gene: TRBJ2-7; V gene: TRBV20-1; D gene: -; CDR3 DNA: TGCAGTGCTAGGCGGGTCTCCTACGAGCAGTACTTC; CDR3 protein: CSARRVSYEQYF
clone size: many; J gene: TRBJ2-4; V gene: TRBV5-1; D gene: -; CDR3 DNA: TGCGCCAGCAGCTTGGACACGGAGAAAAACATTCAGTACTTC; CDR3 protein: CASSLDTEKNIQYF
clone size: many; J gene: TRBJ2-5; V gene: TRBV7-2; D gene: TRBD2; CDR3 DNA: TGTGCCAGCAGCCCTGTCCGGACTAGCGCCGGAGAGACCCAGTACTTC; CDR3 protein: CASSPVRTSAGETQYF
clone size: many; J gene: TRBJ2-7; V gene: TRBV27; D gene: -; CDR3 DNA: TGTGCCAGCAGCCCCAGGGCAGGGACCTACGAGCAGTACTTC; CDR3 protein: CASSPRAGTYEQYF
clone size: few; J gene: TRBJ1-2; V gene: TRBV12-3/TRBV12-4; D gene: -; CDR3 DNA: TGTGCCAGCAGTTATTCGGGCAGGGCCCACTATGGCTACACCTTC; CDR3 protein: CASSYSGRAHYGYTF
clone size: few; J gene: TRBJ1-1; V gene: TRBV4-2; D gene: -; CDR3 DNA: TGTGCCAGCAGCCAAGGGGACGGGGAATACTACACTGAAGCTTTCTTT; CDR3 protein: CASSQGDGEYYTEAFF
clone size: many; J gene: TRBJ2-7; V gene: TRBV10-3; D gene: TRBD2; CDR3 DNA: TGTGCCATCAGTACGACTAGCGGGGGGGCCTACGAGCAGTACTTC; CDR3 protein: CAISTTSGGAYEQYF
clone size: many; J gene: TRBJ2-7; V gene: TRBV3-1; D gene: -; CDR3 DNA: TGTGCCAGCAGCCAAGCGTCAGGGAGAGCCTACGAGCAGTACTTC; CDR3 protein: CASSQASGRAYEQYF
clone size: -; J gene: TRBJ1-6; V gene: TRBV20-1; D gene: TRBD1; CDR3 DNA: TGCAGTGCAACCGGGACAGGGAATTCACCCCTCCACTTT; CDR3 protein: CSATGTGNSPLHF
clone size: once; J gene: TRBJ1-1; V gene: TRBV7-6; D gene: TRBD1; CDR3 DNA: TGTGCCAGCAGCACCGGACAGGGGTACACTGAAGCTTTCTTT; CDR3 protein: CASSTGQGYTEAFF
clone size: many; J gene: TRBJ2-7; V gene: TRBV6-1; D gene: TRBD2; CDR3 DNA: TGTGCCACCGGGACTAGCGAGTACGAGCAGTACTTC; CDR3 protein: CATGTSEYEQYF
clone size: few; J gene: TRBJ1-4; V gene: TRBV18; D gene: TRBD1; CDR3 DNA: TGTGCCAGCTCCCGCTACAGGGGGCCTAATGAAAAACTGTTTTTT; CDR3 protein: CASSRYRGPNEKLFF
clone size: few; J gene: TRBJ2-5; V gene: TRBV7-2; D gene: -; CDR3 DNA: TGTGCCAGCAGCCTAGGGCCACTCTCGGGCCAGTACTTC; CDR3 protein: CASSLGPLSGQYF
clone size: few; J gene: TRBJ1-5; V gene: TRBV6-1; D gene: TRBD1; CDR3 DNA: TGTGCCAGCAGTGAAGCTGCTTGGACAGGGCCGAATCAGCCCCAGCATTTT; CDR3 protein: CASSEAAWTGPNQPQHF
clone size: many; J gene: TRBJ1-1; V gene: TRBV28; D gene: -; CDR3 DNA: TGTGCCAGCGGTAGCTATTTACGGGCTTTCTTT; CDR3 protein: CASGSYLRAFF
clone size: -; J gene: TRBJ2-1; V gene: TRBV10-2; D gene: -; CDR3 DNA: TGCGCCAGCAGGGGGACGTGGGGGAATGAGCAGTTCTTC; CDR3 protein: CASRGTWGNEQFF